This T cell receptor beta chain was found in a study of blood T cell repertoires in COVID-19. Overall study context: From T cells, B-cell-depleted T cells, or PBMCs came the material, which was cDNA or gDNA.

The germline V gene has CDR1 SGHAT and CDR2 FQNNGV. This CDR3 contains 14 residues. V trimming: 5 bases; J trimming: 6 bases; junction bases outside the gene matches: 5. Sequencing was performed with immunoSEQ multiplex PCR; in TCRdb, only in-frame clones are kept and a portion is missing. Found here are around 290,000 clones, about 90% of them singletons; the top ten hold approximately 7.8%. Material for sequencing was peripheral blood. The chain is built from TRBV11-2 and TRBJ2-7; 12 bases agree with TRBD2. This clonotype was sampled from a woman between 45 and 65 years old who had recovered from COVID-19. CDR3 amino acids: CASSPSGGVGEQYF. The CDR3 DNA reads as TGTGCCAGCAGCCCTAGCGGGGGGGTGGGCGAGCAGTACTTC.